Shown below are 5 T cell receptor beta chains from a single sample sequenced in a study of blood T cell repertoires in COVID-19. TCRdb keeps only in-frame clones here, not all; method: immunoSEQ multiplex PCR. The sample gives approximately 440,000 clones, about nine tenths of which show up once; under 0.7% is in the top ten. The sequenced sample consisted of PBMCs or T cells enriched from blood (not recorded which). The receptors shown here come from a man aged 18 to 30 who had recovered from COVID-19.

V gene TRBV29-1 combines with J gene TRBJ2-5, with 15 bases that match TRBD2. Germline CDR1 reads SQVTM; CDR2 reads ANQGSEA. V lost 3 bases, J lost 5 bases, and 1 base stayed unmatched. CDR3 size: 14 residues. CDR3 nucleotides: TGCAGCGTTGATGGGACTAGCGGGGGGGAGACCCAGTACTTC. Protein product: CSVDGTSGGETQYF.

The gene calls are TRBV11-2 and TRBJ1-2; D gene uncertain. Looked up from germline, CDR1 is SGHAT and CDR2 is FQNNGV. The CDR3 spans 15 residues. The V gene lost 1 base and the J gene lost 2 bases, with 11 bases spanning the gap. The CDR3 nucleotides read TGTGCCAGCAGCTTAGGGGGAACGGGAAACTATGGCTACACCTTC. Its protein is CASSLGGTGNYGYTF.

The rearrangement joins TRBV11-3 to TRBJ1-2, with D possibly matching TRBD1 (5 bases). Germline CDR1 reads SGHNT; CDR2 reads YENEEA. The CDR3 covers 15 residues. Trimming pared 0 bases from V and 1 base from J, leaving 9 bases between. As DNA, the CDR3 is TGTGCCAGCAGCTTAGATGCTCAGGGTAACTATGGCTACACCTTC. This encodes CASSLDAQGNYGYTF.

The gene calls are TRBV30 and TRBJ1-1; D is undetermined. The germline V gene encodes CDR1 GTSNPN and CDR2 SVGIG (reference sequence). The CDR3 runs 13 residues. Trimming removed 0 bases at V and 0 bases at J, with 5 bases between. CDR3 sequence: CAWSVKMNTEAFF. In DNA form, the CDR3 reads TGTGCCTGGAGTGTTAAAATGAACACTGAAGCTTTCTTT.

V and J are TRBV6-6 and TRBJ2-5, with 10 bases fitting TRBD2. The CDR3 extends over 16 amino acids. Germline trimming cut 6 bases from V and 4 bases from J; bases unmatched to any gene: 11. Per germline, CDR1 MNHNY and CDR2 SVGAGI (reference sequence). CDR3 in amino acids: CASSRTSGSGGETQYF. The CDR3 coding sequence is TGTGCCAGCAGCCGGACTAGCGGAAGCGGGGGAGAGACCCAGTACTTC.